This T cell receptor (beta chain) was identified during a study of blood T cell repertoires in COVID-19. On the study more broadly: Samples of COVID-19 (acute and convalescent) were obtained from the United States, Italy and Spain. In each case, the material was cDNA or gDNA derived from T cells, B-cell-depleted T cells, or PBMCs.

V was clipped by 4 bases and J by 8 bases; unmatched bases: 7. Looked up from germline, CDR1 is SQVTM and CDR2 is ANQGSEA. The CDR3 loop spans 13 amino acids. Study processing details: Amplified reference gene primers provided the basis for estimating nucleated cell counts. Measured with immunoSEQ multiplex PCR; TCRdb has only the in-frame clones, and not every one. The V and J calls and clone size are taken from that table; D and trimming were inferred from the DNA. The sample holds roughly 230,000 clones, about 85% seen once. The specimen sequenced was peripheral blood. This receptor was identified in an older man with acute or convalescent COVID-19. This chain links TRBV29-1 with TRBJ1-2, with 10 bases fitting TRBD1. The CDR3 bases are TGCAGCGTTGTAGGACAGGGGGTCTGGGGCTACACCTTC. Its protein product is CSVVGQGVWGYTF.